This is a list of T cell receptor beta chains from one sample in a study of cytomegalovirus exposure and HLA in healthy donors. Assay used: immunoSEQ multiplex PCR; TCRdb lists only in-frame clones, some missing. Here the sample spans tens of thousands of clones, approximately 87% being singletons. Sequences were obtained from PBMCs. Source of these receptors: a boy younger than 18 in good health and CMV-seronegative. Both conserved end residues are trimmed from each CDR3.

ASSYSTTPNNEQF	TRBV6-5	TRBJ2-1
ASTRDSSTGELF	TRBV7-9	-
ASSSPAGLGAPDTQY	TRBV18	TRBJ2-3
ASSLTQRISTDTQY	TRBV5-6	TRBJ2-3
ASRSDRLAGSEQY	TRBV5-4	TRBJ2-7
ASRSGWADTQY	TRBV5-4	TRBJ2-3
AISEGVPSTDTQY	TRBV10-3	TRBJ2-3
ASSYRQGGYEQY	TRBV5-1	TRBJ2-7
ASGVEGTGELF	TRBV27	TRBJ2-2
ASSPWTGGYEQY	TRBV27	TRBJ2-7
ASSLYPANTGELF	TRBV5-5	TRBJ2-2
ASSKDRYTQPQH	TRBV18	TRBJ1-5